This TCR beta chain was profiled in a study of cytomegalovirus exposure and HLA in healthy donors (dated by TCRdb to 2017 to 2019). Concerning the study at large: The roughly 670 repertoires of the first cohort and the roughly 120 validation repertoires were produced on the same platform, according to a later analysis. The study aimed to test whether signatures of past pathogen exposure could be identified by cataloging public T cell receptors. Besides the first cohort of hundreds of subjects, a separate validation cohort made up of over 100 different subjects was used. The study combined high-throughput TCR immunosequencing, statistical association of individual TCRs with disease status, and machine learning to predict cytomegalovirus infection status. The full study reports these points: The authors suggested that the approach could potentially be extended to other disease states and immunological phenotypes. Most TCR sequences were seen in very few donors, while some public TCRs were found in many individuals. Subsequent analysis determined that TCRs grouped into clusters in the first cohort also showed a tendency toward co-occurrence across the roughly 110 validation repertoires, and approximately 94% of cluster scores exceeded 0. The validation cohort had no HLA typing available for a later analysis, so co-occurrence within that cohort was assessed over all 130 or so repertoires. The study listed 150 to 200 TCR beta chains as associated with cytomegalovirus. A few of the identified cytomegalovirus-associated TCR beta chains were confirmed in vitro to be specific for cytomegalovirus antigens. In both the original and validation cohorts, the classifier was reported to diagnose cytomegalovirus status with high specificity and sensitivity.

The protocol used for the library was the immunoSEQ multiplex PCR assay. The authors processed their data as follows. A statistical classification framework was built to diagnose cytomegalovirus status from the catalog of TCR beta chain sequences. Here the immuneACCESS table is served through TCRdb, limited to in-frame sequences with V and J called. Missing clones are a known gap in these copies; in checked studies unresolved V genes cover under half, and the rest lacks a known reason. From that table come the V and J calls and clone size; the DNA was used to work out D and trimming. The sample includes some 250,000 clones, with about 90% observed a single time. 0.37% of the sample rests with the top ten. About this clone: No antigen is known for it. The input lacks base qualities; no much larger clone sits a single base away.

The donors belonged to the validation cohort of approximately 130 subjects, which was separate from the approximately 660-subject first cohort. Taken from the germline V gene, the CDR1 and CDR2 loops are LGHNA and YSLEER. A distance of 12 bases separates the germline ends of V and J, which lose 1 base and 2 bases respectively. The CDR3 has 15 amino acids, counting the end cysteine and phenylalanine. The retained sequence is limited to the CDR3, 45 bases, with the frame set at the first base. The sequence was collected from a woman under 30 in good health and CMV-seronegative. The specimen sequenced was PBMCs. Rearrangement joined TRBV4-3 to TRBJ2-7; the D region possibly corresponds to TRBD2 (5 bases align). The DNA sequence is TGCGCCAGCAGCCAAGCGAGGAGCGGAACCTACGAGCAGTACTTC. It specifies CASSQARSGTYEQYF.